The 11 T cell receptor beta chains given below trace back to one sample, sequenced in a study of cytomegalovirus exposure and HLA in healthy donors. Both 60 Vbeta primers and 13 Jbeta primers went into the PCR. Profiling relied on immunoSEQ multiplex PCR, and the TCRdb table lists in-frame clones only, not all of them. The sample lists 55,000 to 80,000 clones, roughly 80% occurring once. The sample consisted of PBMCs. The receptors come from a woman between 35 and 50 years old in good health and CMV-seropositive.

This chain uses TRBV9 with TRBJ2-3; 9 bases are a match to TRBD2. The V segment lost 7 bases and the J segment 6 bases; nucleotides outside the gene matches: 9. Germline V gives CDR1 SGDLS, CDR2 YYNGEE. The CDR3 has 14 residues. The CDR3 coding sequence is TGTGCCAGCGCTAGCGGGGCCATTTTGGATACGCAGTATTTT. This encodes CASASGAILDTQYF.

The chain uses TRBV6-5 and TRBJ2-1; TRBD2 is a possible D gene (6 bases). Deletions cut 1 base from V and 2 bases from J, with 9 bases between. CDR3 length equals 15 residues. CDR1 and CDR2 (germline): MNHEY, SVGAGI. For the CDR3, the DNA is TGTGCCAGCAGTTACTTGACTAGGCCCTACAATGAGCAGTTCTTC. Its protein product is CASSYLTRPYNEQFF.

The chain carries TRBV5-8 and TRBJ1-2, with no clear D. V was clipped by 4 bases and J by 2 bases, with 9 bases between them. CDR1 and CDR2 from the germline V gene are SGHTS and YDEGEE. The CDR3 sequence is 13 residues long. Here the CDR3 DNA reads TGTGCCAGCAGCGATACGCGGAACTATGGCTACACCTTC. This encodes CASSDTRNYGYTF.

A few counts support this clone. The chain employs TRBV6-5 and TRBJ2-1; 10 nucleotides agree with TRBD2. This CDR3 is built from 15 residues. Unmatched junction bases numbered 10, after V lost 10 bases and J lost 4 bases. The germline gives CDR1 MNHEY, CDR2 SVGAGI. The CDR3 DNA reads TGTGCCACTGCCTTCAGCGGGGGGGAGTACAATGAGCAGTTCTTC. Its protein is CATAFSGGEYNEQFF.

Here the CDR3 reads CASGLVHDGRWVAETQYF. CDR3 DNA: TGTGCTAGTGGTTTGGTACACGATGGGAGGTGGGTGGCAGAGACCCAGTACTTC. The J gene is TRBJ2-5, the V gene TRBV12-5; possible D gene TRBD2, 6 bases. Germline-derived CDR1 and CDR2 are LGHNT and FRNRAP. V dropped 0 bases and J dropped 4 bases, with 21 bases sitting between them. The length of the CDR3 is 18 residues.

CDR3 residues: CASSLVVSGELFF. The CDR3 nucleotides read TGTGCCAGCAGCTTAGTGGTTAGCGGGGAGCTGTTTTTT. V is TRBV7-8 and J is TRBJ2-2; unclear D gene. V was pared by 1 base and J by 7 bases, with 7 bases between. The CDR3 contains 13 residues. Germline V CDR1 and CDR2: SGHVS, FQNEAQ.

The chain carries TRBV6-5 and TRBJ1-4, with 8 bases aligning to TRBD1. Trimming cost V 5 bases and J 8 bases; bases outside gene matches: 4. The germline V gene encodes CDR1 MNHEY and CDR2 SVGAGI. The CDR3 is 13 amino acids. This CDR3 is CASSGQGGEKLFF. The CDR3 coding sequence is TGTGCCAGCAGTGGACAGGGAGGGGAAAAACTGTTTTTT.

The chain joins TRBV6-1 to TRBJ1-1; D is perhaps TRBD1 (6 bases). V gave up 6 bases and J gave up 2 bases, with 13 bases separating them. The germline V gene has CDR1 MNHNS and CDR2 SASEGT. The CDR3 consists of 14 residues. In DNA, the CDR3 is TGTGCCAGCAGCCACCAGGGGCCCAACACTGAAGCTTTCTTT. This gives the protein CASSHQGPNTEAFF.

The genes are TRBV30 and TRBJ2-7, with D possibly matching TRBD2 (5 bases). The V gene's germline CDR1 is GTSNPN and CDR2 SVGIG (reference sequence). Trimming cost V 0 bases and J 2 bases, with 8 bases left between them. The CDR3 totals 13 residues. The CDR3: CAWSVDGTYEQYF. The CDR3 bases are TGTGCCTGGAGTGTAGACGGGACCTACGAGCAGTACTTC.

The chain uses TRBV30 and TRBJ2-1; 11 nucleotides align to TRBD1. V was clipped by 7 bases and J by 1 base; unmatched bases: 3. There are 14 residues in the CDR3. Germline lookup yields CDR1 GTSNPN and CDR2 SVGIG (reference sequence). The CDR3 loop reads CALDRGLSYNEQFF. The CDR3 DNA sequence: TGTGCCTTGGACAGGGGGCTTTCCTACAATGAGCAGTTCTTC.

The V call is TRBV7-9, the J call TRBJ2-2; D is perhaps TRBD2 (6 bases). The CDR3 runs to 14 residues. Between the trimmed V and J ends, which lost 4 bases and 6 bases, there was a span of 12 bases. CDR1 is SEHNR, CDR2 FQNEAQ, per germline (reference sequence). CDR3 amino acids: CASSWVAEAGELFF. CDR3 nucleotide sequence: TGTGCCAGCAGCTGGGTAGCGGAGGCCGGGGAGCTGTTTTTT. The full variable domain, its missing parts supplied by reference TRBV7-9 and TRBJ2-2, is DTGVSQNPRHKITKRGQNVTFRCDPISEHNRLYWYRQTLGQGPEFLTYFQNEAQLEKSRLLSDRFSAERPKGSFSTLEIQRTEQGDSAMYLCASSWVAEAGELFFGEGSRLTVL.